Below, one TCR beta chain is given with its context. Its antigen is not identified. The data originate from a study of T cells after yellow fever vaccination. Study-wide findings and caveats: Sorted repertoires could include abundant contaminating clonotypes from bulk cells.

V gave up 1 base and J gave up 5 bases, with 17 bases separating them. The germline gives CDR1 DFQATT, CDR2 SNEGSKA (reference sequence). CDR3 length equals 15 residues. TCRdb fed the 5' RACE reads into MiXCR, producing one record per CDR3 protein. The data hold nearly 300,000 distinct CDR3 sequences, with approximately 8% observed a single time. The sequenced sample was CD4+ T cells sorted from PBMCs, obtained 5 days after the yellow fever booster vaccination. The gene calls are TRBV20-1 and TRBJ1-2, with D possibly being TRBD1 (5 bases). This clonotype was sampled from a man aged 18 to 29 who received the YFV17D yellow fever vaccine. CDR3 region: CSARAALGGTYGYTF. The CDR3 coding sequence is TGCAGTGCTAGAGCGGCGTTGGGGGGGACGTATGGCTACACCTTC.